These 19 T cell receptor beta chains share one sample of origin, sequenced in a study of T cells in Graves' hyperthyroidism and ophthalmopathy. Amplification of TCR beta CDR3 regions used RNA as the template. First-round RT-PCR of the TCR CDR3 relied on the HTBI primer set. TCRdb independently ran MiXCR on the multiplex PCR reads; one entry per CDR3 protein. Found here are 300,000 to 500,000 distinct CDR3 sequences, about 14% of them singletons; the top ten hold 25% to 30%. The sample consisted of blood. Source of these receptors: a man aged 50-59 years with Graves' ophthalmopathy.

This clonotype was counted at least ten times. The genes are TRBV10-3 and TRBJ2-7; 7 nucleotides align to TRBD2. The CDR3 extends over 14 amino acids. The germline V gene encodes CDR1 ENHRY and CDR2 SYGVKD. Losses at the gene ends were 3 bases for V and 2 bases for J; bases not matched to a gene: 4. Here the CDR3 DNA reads TGTGCCATCAGTGAACCTAGCGGCACCTACGAGCAGTACTTC. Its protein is CAISEPSGTYEQYF.

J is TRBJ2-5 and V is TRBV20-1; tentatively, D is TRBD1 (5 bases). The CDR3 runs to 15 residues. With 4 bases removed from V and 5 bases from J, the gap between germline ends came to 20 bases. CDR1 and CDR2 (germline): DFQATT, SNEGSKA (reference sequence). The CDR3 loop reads CSAMFSGLGLETQYF. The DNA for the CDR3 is TGCAGTGCTATGTTTTCAGGGCTGGGATTGGAGACCCAGTACTTC.

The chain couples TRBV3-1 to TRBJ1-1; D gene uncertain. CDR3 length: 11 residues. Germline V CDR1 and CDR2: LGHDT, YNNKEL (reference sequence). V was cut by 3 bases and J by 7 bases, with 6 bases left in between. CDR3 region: CASSHTDEAFF. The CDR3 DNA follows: TGTGCCAGCAGCCACACTGATGAAGCTTTCTTT.

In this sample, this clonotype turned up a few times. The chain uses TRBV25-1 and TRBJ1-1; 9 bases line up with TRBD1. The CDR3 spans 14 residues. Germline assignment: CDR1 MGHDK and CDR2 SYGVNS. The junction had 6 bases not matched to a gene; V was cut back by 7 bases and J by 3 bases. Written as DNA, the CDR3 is TGTGCCAGCACAGGGACAGGGTTGTACACTGAAGCTTTCTTT. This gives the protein CASTGTGLYTEAFF.

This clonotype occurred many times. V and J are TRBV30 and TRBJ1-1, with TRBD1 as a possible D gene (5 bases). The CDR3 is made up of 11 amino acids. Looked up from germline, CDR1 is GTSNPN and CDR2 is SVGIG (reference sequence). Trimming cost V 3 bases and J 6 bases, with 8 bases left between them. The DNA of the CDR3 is TGTGCCTGGAGGGGACGGTCTGAAGCTTTCTTT. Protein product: CAWRGRSEAFF.

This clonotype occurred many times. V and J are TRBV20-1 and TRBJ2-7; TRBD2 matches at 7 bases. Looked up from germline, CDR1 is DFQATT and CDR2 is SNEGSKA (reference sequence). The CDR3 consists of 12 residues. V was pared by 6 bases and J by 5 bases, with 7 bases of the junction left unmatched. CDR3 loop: CSADGTINEQYF. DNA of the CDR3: TGCAGTGCCGATGGGACTATTAACGAGCAGTACTTC.

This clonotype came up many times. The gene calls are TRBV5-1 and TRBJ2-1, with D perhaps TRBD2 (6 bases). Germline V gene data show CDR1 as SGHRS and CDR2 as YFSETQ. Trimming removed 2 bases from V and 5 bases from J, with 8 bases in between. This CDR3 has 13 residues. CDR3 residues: CASSFGGDNEQFF. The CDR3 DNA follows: TGCGCCAGCAGCTTCGGGGGAGACAATGAGCAGTTCTTC.

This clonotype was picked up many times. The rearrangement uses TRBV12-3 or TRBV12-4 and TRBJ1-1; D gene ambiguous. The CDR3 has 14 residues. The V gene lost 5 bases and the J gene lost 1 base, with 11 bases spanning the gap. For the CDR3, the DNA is TGTGCCAGCAGTCCCTTCGGAGGGAACACTGAAGCTTTCTTT. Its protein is CASSPFGGNTEAFF.

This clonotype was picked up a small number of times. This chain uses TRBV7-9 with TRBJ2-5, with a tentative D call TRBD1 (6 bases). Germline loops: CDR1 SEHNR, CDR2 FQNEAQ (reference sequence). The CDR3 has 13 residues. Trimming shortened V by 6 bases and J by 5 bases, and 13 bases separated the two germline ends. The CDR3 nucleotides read TGTGCCAGCAGTCCTGACAGGAGGGAGACCCAGTACTTC. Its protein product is CASSPDRRETQYF.

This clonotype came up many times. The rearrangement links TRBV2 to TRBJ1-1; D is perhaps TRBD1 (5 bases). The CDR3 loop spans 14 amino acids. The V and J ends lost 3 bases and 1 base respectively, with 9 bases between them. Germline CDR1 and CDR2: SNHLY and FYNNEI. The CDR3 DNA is TGTGCCAGCAGTGAGGCAGGGAGGAACACTGAAGCTTTCTTT. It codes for CASSEAGRNTEAFF. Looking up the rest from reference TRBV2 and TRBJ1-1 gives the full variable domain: EPEVTQTPSHQVTQMGQEVILRCVPISNHLYFYWYRQILGQKVEFLVSFYNNEISEKSEIFDDQFSVERPDGSNFTLKIRSTKLEDSAMYFCASSEAGRNTEAFFGQGTRLTVV.

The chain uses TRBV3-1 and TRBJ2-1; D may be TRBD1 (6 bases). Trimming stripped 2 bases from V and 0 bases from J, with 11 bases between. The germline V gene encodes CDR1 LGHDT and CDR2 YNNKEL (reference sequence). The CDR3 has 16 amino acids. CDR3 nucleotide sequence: TGTGCCAGCAGCCAAACCGGGACATTCTCCTACAATGAGCAGTTCTTC. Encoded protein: CASSQTGTFSYNEQFF.

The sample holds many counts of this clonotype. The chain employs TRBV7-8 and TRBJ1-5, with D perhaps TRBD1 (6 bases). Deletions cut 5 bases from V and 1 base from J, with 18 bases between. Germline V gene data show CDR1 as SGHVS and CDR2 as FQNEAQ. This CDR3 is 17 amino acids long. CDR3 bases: TGTGCCAGCAGCCCGAGGCTCGGGACATCAAGCAATCAGCCCCAGCATTTT. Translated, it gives CASSPRLGTSSNQPQHF. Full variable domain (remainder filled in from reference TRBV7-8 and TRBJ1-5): GAGVSQSPRYKVAKRGQDVALRCDPISGHVSLFWYQQALGQGPEFLTYFQNEAQLDKSGLPSDRFFAERPEGSVSTLKIQRTQQEDSAVYLCASSPRLGTSSNQPQHFGDGTRLSIL.

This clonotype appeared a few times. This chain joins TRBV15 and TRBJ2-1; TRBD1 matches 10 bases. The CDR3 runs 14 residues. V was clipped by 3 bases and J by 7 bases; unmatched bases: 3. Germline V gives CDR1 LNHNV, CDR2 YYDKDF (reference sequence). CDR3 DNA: TGTGCCACCAGCAGGGGGACAGGGGAGAATGAGCAGTTCTTC. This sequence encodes CATSRGTGENEQFF.

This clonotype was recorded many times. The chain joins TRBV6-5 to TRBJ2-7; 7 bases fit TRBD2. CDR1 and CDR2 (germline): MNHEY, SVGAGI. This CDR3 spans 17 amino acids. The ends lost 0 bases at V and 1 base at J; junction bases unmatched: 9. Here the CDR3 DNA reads TGTGCCAGCAGTTACTCGTCGGGGCTAGCGGATTCCTACGAGCAGTACTTC. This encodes CASSYSSGLADSYEQYF.

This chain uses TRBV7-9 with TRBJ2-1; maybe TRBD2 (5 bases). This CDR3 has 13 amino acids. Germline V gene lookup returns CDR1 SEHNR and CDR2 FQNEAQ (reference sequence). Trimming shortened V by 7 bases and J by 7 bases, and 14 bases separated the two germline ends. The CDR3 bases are TGTGCCAGCAAAGGCCCCGGGGAAAATGAGCAGTTCTTC. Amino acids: CASKGPGENEQFF.

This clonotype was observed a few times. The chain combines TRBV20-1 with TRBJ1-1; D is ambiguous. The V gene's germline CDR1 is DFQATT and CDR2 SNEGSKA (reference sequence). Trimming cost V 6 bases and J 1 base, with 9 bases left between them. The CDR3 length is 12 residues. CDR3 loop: CSAKPGNTEAFF. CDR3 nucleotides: TGCAGTGCCAAACCAGGGAACACTGAAGCTTTCTTT.

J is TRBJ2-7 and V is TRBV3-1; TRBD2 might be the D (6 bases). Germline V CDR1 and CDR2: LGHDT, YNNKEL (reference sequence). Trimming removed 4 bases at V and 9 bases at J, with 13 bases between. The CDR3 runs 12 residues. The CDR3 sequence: CASSPRTGGQYF. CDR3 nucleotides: TGTGCCAGCAGCCCGAGGACCGGGGGGCAGTACTTC.

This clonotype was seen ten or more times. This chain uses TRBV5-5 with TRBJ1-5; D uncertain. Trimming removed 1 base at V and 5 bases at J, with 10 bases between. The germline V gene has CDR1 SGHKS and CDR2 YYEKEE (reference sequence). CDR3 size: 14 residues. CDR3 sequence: CASSLQPSYQPQHF. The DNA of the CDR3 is TGTGCCAGCAGCTTGCAACCCTCCTATCAGCCCCAGCATTTT.

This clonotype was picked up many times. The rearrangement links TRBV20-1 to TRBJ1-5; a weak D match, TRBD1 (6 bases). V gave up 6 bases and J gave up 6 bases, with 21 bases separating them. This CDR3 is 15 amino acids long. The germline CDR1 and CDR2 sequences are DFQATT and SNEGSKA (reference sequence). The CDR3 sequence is CSANEQGSTSQPQHF. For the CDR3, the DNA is TGCAGTGCAAACGAACAGGGAAGTACCTCTCAGCCCCAGCATTTT.